This entry lists 24 T cell receptor beta chains sequenced from one sample in a study of blood T cell repertoires in COVID-19. This table comes from immunoSEQ multiplex PCR, and its TCRdb copy is limited to in-frame clones, with some not included. The sample lists some 260,000 clones, approximately 85% occurring once. The sample consisted of peripheral blood. The receptors shown here come from a woman in her 30s with acute or convalescent COVID-19.

The genes are TRBV10-1 and TRBJ2-2, with TRBD2 matching over 10 bases. Germline V CDR1 and CDR2: WNHNN, SYGVQD (reference sequence). V shed 7 bases and J 4 bases; nucleotides not matched to a gene: 12. The CDR3 has 17 residues. CDR3 sequence (DNA): TGCGCCAGCAATCAAGCGGGAGGGCCCTTGGGCACCGGGGAGCTGTTTTTT. Protein sequence: CASNQAGGPLGTGELFF.

J is TRBJ2-7 and V is TRBV27; 10 positions match TRBD1. Germline-derived CDR1 and CDR2 are MNHEY and SMNVEV (reference sequence). The CDR3 is 15 residues long. With V trimmed by 6 bases and J by 1 base, 6 bases remained unmatched. The CDR3 DNA follows: TGTGCCAGCAGCCTAGGGACAGGGGTATCCTACGAGCAGTACTTC. Protein: CASSLGTGVSYEQYF.

This clone was observed a single time. The CDR3 is CASSLPGQATDTQYF. In nucleotides, the CDR3 is TGTGCCAGCTCACTACCGGGACAGGCGACAGATACGCAGTATTTT. The V gene is TRBV18, the J gene TRBJ2-3; 8 bases map to TRBD1. With V trimmed by 4 bases and J by 3 bases, 6 bases remained unmatched. Germline assignment: CDR1 KGHSH and CDR2 LQKENI. The CDR3 sequence is 15 residues long.

The CDR3 DNA follows: TGTGCCACCGGACAGGGTCATACAGATACGCAGTATTTT. This codes for CATGQGHTDTQYF. The gene calls are TRBV12-3 or TRBV12-4 and TRBJ2-3; 8 positions agree with TRBD1. V shed 10 bases and J 3 bases; nucleotides not matched to a gene: 6. The length of the CDR3 is 13 residues.

This chain connects TRBV19 to TRBJ2-1; 11 bases fit TRBD2. There are 16 residues in the CDR3. CDR1 LNHDA and CDR2 SQIVND come from the germline V gene (reference sequence). Losses at the gene ends were 2 bases for V and 7 bases for J; bases not matched to a gene: 7. CDR3: CASSIYPTSGSNEQFF. The CDR3 DNA is TGTGCCAGTAGTATATACCCCACTAGCGGGAGTAATGAGCAGTTCTTC.

The CDR3 is CAITRGTENTEAFF. The CDR3 DNA sequence: TGTGCCATCACCCGCGGCACGGAGAACACTGAAGCTTTCTTT. The V call is TRBV10-3, the J call TRBJ1-1; D remains unclear. There are 14 residues in the CDR3. V shed 7 bases and J shed 1 base, with 13 bases lying between them. CDR1 and CDR2 (germline): ENHRY, SYGVKD.

V usage is TRBV6-6 and J usage is TRBJ2-3; D perhaps matches TRBD1 (5 bases). This CDR3 comprises 14 residues. V was pared by 7 bases and J by 6 bases, with 17 bases between. Germline loops: CDR1 MNHNY, CDR2 SVGAGI (reference sequence). CDR3 residues: CASTGQNSGDTQYF. In DNA, the CDR3 is TGTGCCAGCACCGGACAAAATTCAGGGGATACGCAGTATTTT.

J is TRBJ2-2 and V is TRBV2; TRBD2 is a possible D gene (5 bases). Germline V CDR1 and CDR2: SNHLY, FYNNEI. This CDR3 region has 14 residues. V gave up 4 bases and J gave up 5 bases, with 11 bases separating them. The CDR3 loop is CASSGLAGTGELFF. CDR3 nucleotide sequence: TGTGCCAGCAGTGGGCTAGCCGGTACCGGGGAGCTGTTTTTT.

The chain recombines TRBV4-2 with TRBJ2-1; no reliable D call. Germline assignment: CDR1 LGHNA and CDR2 YNFKEQ. The CDR3 length is 13 residues. Trimming removed 0 bases at V and 10 bases at J, with 10 bases between. DNA for the CDR3: TGTGCCAGCAGCCAAGAGCTGAGTCGGGAGCAGTTCTTC. It is translated as CASSQELSREQFF.

The gene calls are TRBV25-1 and TRBJ1-3, with D perhaps matching TRBD1 (6 bases). Deletions cut 3 bases from V and 0 bases from J, with 12 bases between. Germline CDR1 MGHDK, CDR2 SYGVNS. The CDR3 length is 16 residues. The CDR3, as DNA: TGTGCCAGCAGTGATGGGGGCCTTTTCTCTGGAAACACCATATATTTT. Translation: CASSDGGLFSGNTIYF.

In this sample, this clone turned up once. The chain has TRBV30 and TRBJ1-3, with 10 positions matching TRBD1. The V and J ends lost 7 bases and 1 base, in that order; junction bases with no gene match: 7. The CDR3 is 15 residues long. Germline lookup yields CDR1 GTSNPN and CDR2 SVGIG (reference sequence). The CDR3 DNA sequence: TGTGCCTCCGGACAGGGGGTACTTTCTGGAAACACCATATATTTT. Its protein product is CASGQGVLSGNTIYF.

The chain employs TRBV21-1 and TRBJ2-7; TRBD2 is the table's D call, not checked against the DNA. TRBV21-1 is a recognized pseudogene. CDR3 length equals 13 residues. The CDR3 sequence: CASSKRVSHEQYF. The CDR3 coding sequence is TGTGCCAGCAGCAAACGGGTTTCCCACGAGCAGTACTTC.

This rearrangement joins TRBV28 to TRBJ1-2; D perhaps matches TRBD1 (6 bases). The V end lost 6 bases, the J end lost 1 base, and 12 bases lay between the germline ends. The germline V gene encodes CDR1 MDHEN and CDR2 SYDVKM. This CDR3 is built from 14 residues. The CDR3: CASRQQGYNYGYTF. The CDR3 coding sequence is TGTGCCAGCAGGCAACAGGGTTATAACTATGGCTACACCTTC.

This chain connects TRBV5-1 to TRBJ1-1; possible D gene TRBD1, 5 bases. Germline CDR1 and CDR2: SGHRS and YFSETQ. There are 15 residues in the CDR3. V shed 2 bases and J shed 1 base, with 12 bases lying between them. The CDR3 nucleotides are TGCGCCAGCAGCTTCCTGGGGCAGACGAACACTGAAGCTTTCTTT. Translation: CASSFLGQTNTEAFF.

The chain has TRBV30 and TRBJ1-2, with D unclear. The CDR3 length is 11 residues. Germline assignment: CDR1 GTSNPN and CDR2 SVGIG (reference sequence). V was trimmed by 0 bases and J by 8 bases, leaving 7 bases between them. CDR3 nucleotides: TGTGCCTGGAGTGTACTGGAGGGCTACACCTTC. Protein: CAWSVLEGYTF.

The chain has TRBV20-1 and TRBJ2-1, with 10 bases matching TRBD2. This CDR3 spans 16 amino acids. Losses at the gene ends were 3 bases for V and 2 bases for J; bases not matched to a gene: 7. The germline gives CDR1 DFQATT, CDR2 SNEGSKA (reference sequence). CDR3 nucleotides: TGCAGTGCTAGTCGGCTAGCGGGAGTCCCCTACAATGAGCAGTTCTTC. Protein: CSASRLAGVPYNEQFF.

This chain connects TRBV19 to TRBJ1-3; 7 nucleotides match TRBD1. Germline CDR1 is LNHDA and CDR2 is SQIVND (reference sequence). CDR3 length: 16 amino acids. Trimming at V came to 3 bases and at J to 0 bases, leaving 5 bases not matched to a gene. This chain's CDR3 is CASSINRGSSGNTIYF. The CDR3 region has the DNA TGTGCCAGTAGTATTAACAGGGGCAGCTCTGGAAACACCATATATTTT.

The chain links TRBV5-1 to TRBJ2-2, with 7 bases that match TRBD1. Germline trimming cut 1 base from V and 6 bases from J; bases unmatched to any gene: 0. The CDR3 consists of 13 residues. Per germline, CDR1 SGHRS and CDR2 YFSETQ. CDR3 DNA sequence: TGCGCCAGCAGCTTGACAGGGGCCGGGGAGCTGTTTTTT. It encodes CASSLTGAGELFF.

The J gene is TRBJ2-3, the V gene TRBV5-1, with 7 bases identical to TRBD1. The CDR3 spans 16 residues. Germline V gene sequence: CDR1 SGHRS, CDR2 YFSETQ. V lost 4 bases and J lost 0; bases outside the gene matches: 8. The CDR3 sequence is CASSRGTDSSTDTQYF. The CDR3 nucleotides read TGCGCCAGCAGCAGGGGGACAGACTCTAGCACAGATACGCAGTATTTT. Full variable domain (missing parts from reference TRBV5-1 and TRBJ2-3): KAGVTQTPRYLIKTRGQQVTLSCSPISGHRSVSWYQQTPGQGLQFLFEYFSETQRNKGNFPGRFSGRQFSNSRSEMNVSTLELGDSALYLCASSRGTDSSTDTQYFGPGTRLTVL.

The genes are TRBV2 and TRBJ1-4; 7 nucleotides match TRBD1. CDR1 SNHLY and CDR2 FYNNEI come from the germline V gene. CDR3 size: 15 residues. V shed 4 bases and J 7 bases; nucleotides not matched to a gene: 9. The CDR3 DNA is TGTGCCAGCAGTGTAGGCGGGCAGGGGGGTGAAAAACTGTTTTTT. Amino acids: CASSVGGQGGEKLFF.

Concerning this clone itself: The junction shows a germline mismatch at one end, possibly a read error. This sequence joins TRBV19 and TRBJ1-6; 8 positions match TRBD1. The germline gives CDR1 LNHDA, CDR2 SQIVND (reference sequence). This CDR3 is built from 16 residues. The DNA of the CDR3 is TGTGCCAGTAGTATCGACAGGGGCTCCAATAATTCACCCCTCCACTTT. Protein: CASSIDRGSNNSPLHF. Full variable domain (missing parts from reference TRBV19 and TRBJ1-6): DGGITQSPKYLFRKEGQNVTLSCEQNLNHDAMYWYRQDPGQGLRLIYYSQIVNDFQKGDIAEGYSVSREKKESFPLTVTSAQKNPTAFYLCASSIDRGSNNSPLHFGNGTRLTVT.

V usage is TRBV10-3 and J usage is TRBJ1-2, with TRBD1 matching 8 bases. Germline loops: CDR1 ENHRY, CDR2 SYGVKD. CDR3 size: 12 residues. The junction had 4 bases not matched to a gene; V was cut back by 6 bases and J by 7 bases. The CDR3: CAISQGAGGYTF. The DNA for the CDR3 is TGTGCCATCAGCCAGGGGGCGGGTGGCTACACCTTC.

This chain uses TRBV19 with TRBJ2-1, with D perhaps matching TRBD2 (6 bases). Germline CDR1 LNHDA, CDR2 SQIVND (reference sequence). This CDR3 has 13 residues. Trimming took off 4 bases at V and 9 bases at J, with 13 bases between the two ends. CDR3 sequence (DNA): TGTGCCAGTAGTAACACGTGGCGGGGTGAGCAGTTCTTC. Residues: CASSNTWRGEQFF.

CDR3 loop: CASSSRLAGGGSYNEQFF. The DNA of the CDR3 is TGTGCCAGCAGTTCGCGACTAGCGGGAGGGGGGTCCTACAATGAGCAGTTCTTC. V gene TRBV6-2 or TRBV6-3 combines with J gene TRBJ2-1; the match to TRBD2 covers 14 bases. The CDR3 covers 18 residues. Germline loops: CDR1 MNHEY, CDR2 SVGEGT. The V and J ends lost 4 bases and 1 base, in that order; junction bases with no gene match: 6.